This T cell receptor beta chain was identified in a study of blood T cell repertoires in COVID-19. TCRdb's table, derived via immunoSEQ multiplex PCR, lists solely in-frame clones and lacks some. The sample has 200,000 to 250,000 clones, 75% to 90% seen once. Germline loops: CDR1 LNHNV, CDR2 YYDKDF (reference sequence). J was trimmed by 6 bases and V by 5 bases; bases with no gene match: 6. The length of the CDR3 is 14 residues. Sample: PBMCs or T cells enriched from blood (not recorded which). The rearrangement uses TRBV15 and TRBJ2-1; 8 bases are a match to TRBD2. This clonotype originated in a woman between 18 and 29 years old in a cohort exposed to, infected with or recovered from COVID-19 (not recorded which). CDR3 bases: TGTGCCACCAGCTCGGGGGGGTCGGGCAATGAGCAGTTCTTC. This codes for CATSSGGSGNEQFF.